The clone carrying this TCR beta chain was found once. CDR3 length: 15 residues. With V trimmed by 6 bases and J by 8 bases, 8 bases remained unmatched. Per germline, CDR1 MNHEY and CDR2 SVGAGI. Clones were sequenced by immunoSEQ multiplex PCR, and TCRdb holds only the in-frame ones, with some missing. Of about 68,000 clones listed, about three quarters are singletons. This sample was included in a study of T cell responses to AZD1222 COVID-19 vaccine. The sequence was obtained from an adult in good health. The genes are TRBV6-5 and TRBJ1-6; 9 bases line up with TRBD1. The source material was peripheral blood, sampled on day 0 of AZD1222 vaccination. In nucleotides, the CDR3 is TGTGCCAGCAGACAAATCGGGACAGGGTATTCACCCCTCCACTTT. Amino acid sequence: CASRQIGTGYSPLHF.